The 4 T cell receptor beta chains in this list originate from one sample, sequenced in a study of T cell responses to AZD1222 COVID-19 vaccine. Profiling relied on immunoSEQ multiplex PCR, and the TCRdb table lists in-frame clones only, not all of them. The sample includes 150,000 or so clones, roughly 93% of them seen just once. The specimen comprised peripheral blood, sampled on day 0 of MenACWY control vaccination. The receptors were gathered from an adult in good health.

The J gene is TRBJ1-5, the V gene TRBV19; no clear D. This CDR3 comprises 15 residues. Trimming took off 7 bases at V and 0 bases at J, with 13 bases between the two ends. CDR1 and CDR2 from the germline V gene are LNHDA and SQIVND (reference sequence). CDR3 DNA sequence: TGTGCCAGTAACATGGCCCCTTATAGCAATCAGCCCCAGCATTTT. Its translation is CASNMAPYSNQPQHF.

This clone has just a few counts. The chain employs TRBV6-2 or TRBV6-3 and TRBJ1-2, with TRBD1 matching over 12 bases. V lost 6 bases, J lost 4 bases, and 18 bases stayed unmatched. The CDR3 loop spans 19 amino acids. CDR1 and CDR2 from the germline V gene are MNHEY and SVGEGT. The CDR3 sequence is CASSLRRGQGAEASYGYTF. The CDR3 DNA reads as TGTGCCAGCAGCTTAAGACGGGGACAGGGGGCGGAAGCCTCCTATGGCTACACCTTC.

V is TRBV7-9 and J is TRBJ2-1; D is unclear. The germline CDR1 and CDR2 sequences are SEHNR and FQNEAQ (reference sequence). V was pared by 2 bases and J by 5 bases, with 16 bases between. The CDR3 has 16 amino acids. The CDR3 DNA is TGTGCCAGCAGCTTATTTTCGGGCCCACATCACAATGAGCAGTTCTTC. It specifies CASSLFSGPHHNEQFF. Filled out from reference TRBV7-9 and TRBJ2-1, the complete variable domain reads DTGVSQNPRHKITKRGQNVTFRCDPISEHNRLYWYRQTLGQGPEFLTYFQNEAQLEKSRLLSDRFSAERPKGSFSTLEIQRTEQGDSAMYLCASSLFSGPHHNEQFFGPGTRLTVL.

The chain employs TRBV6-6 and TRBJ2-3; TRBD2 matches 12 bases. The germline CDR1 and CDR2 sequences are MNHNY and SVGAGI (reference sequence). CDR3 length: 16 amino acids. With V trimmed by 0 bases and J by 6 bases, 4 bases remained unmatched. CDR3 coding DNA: TGTGCCAGCAGTTACTCCCGCCTAGCGGGGGGGGATACGCAGTATTTT. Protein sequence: CASSYSRLAGGDTQYF.